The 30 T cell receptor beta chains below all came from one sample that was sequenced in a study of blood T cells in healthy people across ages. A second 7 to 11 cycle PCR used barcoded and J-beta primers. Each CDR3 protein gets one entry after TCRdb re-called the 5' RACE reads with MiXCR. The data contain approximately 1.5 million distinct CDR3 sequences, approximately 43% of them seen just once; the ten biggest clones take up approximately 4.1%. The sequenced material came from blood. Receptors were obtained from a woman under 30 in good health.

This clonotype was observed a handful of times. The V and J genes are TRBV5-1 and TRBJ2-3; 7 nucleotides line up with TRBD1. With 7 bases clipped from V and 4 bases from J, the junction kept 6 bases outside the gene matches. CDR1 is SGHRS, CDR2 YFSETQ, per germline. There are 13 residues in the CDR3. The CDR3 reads CASFDRVADTQYF. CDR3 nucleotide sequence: TGCGCCAGCTTCGACAGGGTAGCAGATACGCAGTATTTT.

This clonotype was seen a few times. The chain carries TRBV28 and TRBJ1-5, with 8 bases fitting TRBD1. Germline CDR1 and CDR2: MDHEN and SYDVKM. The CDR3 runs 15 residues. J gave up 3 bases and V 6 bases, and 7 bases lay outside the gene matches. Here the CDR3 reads CASSRSDRDNQPQHF. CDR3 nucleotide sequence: TGTGCCAGCAGCCGATCGGACAGGGACAATCAGCCCCAGCATTTT.

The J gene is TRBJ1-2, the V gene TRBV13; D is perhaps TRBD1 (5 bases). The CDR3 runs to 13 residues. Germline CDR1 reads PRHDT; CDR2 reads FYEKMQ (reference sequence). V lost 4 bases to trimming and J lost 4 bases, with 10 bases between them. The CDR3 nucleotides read TGTGCCAGCAGCTCTCCAGGGACCTATGGCTACACCTTC. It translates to CASSSPGTYGYTF.

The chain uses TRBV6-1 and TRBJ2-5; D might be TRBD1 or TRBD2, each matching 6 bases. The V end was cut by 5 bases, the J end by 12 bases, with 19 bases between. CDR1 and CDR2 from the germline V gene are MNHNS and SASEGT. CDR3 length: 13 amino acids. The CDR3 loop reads CASSSRQDYMEYF. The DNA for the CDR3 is TGTGCCAGCAGTTCCCGACAGGACTATATGGAGTACTTC.

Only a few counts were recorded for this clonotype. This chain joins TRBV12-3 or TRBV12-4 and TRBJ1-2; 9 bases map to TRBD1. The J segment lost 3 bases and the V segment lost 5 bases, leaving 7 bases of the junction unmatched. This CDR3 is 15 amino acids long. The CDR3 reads CASSGGQGRHYGYTF. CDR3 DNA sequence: TGTGCCAGCAGTGGGGGACAGGGACGGCACTATGGCTACACCTTC.

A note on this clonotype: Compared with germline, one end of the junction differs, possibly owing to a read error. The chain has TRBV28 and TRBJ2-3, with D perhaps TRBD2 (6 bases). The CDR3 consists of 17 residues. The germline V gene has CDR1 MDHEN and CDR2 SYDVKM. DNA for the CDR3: TGTGCCAGCAGTTCGGACCGGGAGAGGGGAGACGCAGATGCGCAGTATTTT. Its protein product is CASSSDRERGDADAQYF.

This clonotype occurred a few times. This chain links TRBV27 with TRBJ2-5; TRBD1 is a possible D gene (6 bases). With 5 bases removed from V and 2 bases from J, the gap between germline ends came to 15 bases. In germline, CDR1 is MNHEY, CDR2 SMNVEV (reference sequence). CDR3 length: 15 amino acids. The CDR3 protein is CASSRTGTQQETQYF. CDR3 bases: TGTGCCAGCAGTCGTACCGGGACACAACAAGAGACCCAGTACTTC.

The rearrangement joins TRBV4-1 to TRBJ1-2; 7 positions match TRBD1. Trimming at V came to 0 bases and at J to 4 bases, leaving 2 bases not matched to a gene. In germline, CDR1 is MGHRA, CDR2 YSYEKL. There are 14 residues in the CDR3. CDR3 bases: TGCGCCAGCAGCCAAGAGACAGGGCCCTATGGCTACACCTTC. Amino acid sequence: CASSQETGPYGYTF.

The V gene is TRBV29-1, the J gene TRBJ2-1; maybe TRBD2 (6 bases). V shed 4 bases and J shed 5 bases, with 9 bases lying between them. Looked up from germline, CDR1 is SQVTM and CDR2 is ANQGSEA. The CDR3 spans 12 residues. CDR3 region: CSVGGDDNEQFF. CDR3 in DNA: TGCAGCGTTGGGGGGGACGACAATGAGCAGTTCTTC.

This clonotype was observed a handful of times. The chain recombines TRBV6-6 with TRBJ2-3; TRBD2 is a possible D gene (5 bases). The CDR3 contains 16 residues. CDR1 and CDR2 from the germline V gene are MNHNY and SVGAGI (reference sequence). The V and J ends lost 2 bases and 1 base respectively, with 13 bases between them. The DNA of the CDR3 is TGTGCCAGCAGTTACGGTATTGCGGGTGGCACAGATACGCAGTATTTT. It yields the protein CASSYGIAGGTDTQYF.

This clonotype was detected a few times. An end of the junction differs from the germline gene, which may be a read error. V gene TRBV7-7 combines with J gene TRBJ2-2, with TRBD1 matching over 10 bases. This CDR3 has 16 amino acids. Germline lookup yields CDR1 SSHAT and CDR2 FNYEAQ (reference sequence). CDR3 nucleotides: TGTGCTAGCAGCTTAGCCCCGGGACAGGGGACCGGGGAGCTGTTTTTT. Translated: CASSLAPGQGTGELFF.

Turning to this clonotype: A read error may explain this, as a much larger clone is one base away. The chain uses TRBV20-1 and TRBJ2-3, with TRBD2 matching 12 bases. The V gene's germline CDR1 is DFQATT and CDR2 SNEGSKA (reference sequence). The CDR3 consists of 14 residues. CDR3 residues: CGAPTSGSTDTQYF. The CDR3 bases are TGCGGTGCTCCGACTAGCGGGAGTACAGATACGCAGTATTTT.

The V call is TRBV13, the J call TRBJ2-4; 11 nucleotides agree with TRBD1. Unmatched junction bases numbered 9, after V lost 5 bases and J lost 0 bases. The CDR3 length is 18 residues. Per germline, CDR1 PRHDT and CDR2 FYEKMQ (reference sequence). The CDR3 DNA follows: TGTGCCAGCAGCCCCCGGGACAGGGGGGTTCTAGCCAAAAACATTCAGTACTTC. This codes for CASSPRDRGVLAKNIQYF.

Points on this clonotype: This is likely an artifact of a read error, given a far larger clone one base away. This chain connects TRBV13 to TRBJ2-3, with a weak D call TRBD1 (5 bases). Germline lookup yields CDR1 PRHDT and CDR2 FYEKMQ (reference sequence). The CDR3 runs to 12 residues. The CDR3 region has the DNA TGTGCCAGCAGCTGGGGCACAGATATGCAGTATTTT. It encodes CASSWGTDMQYF.

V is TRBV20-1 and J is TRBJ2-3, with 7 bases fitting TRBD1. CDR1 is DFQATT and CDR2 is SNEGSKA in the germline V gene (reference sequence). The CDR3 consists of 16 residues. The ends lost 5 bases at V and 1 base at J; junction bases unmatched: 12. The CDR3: CSAAIPRDSRTDTQYF. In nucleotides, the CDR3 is TGCAGTGCTGCGATCCCCCGGGACAGCCGCACAGATACGCAGTATTTT.

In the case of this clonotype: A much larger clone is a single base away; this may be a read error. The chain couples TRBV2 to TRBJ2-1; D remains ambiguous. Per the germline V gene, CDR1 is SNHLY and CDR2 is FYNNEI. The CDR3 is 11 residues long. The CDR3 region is CVSAGVNEQFF. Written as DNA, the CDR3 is TGTGTCAGTGCCGGCGTGAATGAGCAGTTCTTC.

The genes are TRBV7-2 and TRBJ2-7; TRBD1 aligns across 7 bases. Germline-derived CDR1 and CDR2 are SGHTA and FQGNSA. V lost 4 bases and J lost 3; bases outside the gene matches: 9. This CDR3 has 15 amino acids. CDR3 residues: CASSSGRQGDYEQYF. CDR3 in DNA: TGTGCCAGCAGCTCAGGAAGACAGGGAGACTACGAGCAGTACTTC.

As DNA, the CDR3 is TGTGCCAGCAGCTTGGGAGCGGGAGTTCGCACAGATACGCAGTATTTT. This sequence encodes CASSLGAGVRTDTQYF. The chain recombines TRBV7-6 with TRBJ2-3; 8 bases map to TRBD2. V shed 3 bases, J shed 1 base, and the junction held 6 bases outside the gene matches. Germline loops: CDR1 SGHVS, CDR2 FNYEAQ. The CDR3 totals 16 residues.

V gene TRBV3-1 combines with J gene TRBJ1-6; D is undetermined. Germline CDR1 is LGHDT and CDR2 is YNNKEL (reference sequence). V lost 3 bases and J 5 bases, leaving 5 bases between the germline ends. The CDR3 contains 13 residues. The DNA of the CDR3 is TGTGCCAGCAGCCACAGAGATAATTCACCCCTCCACTTT. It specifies CASSHRDNSPLHF. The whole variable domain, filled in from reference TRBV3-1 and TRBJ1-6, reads DTAVSQTPKYLVTQMGNDKSIKCEQNLGHDTMYWYKQDSKKFLKIMFSYNNKELIINETVPNRFSPKSPDKAHLNLHINSLELGDSAVYFCASSHRDNSPLHFGNGTRLTVT.

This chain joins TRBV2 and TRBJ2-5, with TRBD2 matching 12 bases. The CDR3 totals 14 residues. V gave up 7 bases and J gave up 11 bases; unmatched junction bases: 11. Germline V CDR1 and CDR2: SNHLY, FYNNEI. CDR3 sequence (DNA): TGTGCCAGCACCGGACTAGCGGGAACGAATGAGCAGTACTTC. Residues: CASTGLAGTNEQYF.

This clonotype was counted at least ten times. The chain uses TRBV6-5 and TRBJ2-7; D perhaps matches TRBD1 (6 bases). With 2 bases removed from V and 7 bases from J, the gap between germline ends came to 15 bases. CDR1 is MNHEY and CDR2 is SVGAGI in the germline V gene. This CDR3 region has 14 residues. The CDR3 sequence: CASSYEQGAHEQYF. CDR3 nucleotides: TGTGCCAGCAGTTACGAACAGGGTGCTCATGAGCAGTACTTC.

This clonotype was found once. CDR3: CSASERPLGGSYNEQFF. CDR3 coding DNA: TGCAGTGCTAGCGAGCGACCTTTAGGGGGCTCCTACAATGAGCAGTTCTTC. This chain connects TRBV20-1 to TRBJ2-1; D might be TRBD1 (6 bases). The V gene's germline CDR1 is DFQATT and CDR2 SNEGSKA (reference sequence). V was clipped by 3 bases and J by 0 bases, with 18 bases between them. There are 17 residues in the CDR3.

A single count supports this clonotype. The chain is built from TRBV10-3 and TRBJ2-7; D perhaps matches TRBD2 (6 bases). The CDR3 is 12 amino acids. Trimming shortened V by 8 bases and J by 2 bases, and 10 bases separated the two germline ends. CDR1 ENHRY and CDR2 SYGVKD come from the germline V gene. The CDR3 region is CAILGTAYEQYF. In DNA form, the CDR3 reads TGTGCCATCTTGGGGACTGCCTACGAGCAGTACTTC.

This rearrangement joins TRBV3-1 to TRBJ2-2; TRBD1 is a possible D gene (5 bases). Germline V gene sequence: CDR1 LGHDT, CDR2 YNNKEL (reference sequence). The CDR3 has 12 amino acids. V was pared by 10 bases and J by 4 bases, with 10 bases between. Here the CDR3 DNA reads TGTGCCATTTCAGGGTCCACCGGGGAGCTGTTTTTT. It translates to CAISGSTGELFF.

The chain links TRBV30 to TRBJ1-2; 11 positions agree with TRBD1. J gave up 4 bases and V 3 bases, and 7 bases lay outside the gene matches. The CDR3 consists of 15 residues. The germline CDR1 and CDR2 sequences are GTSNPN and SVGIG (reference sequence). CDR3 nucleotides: TGTGCCTGGAGCCTGGGACAGGGGGAACTCTATGGCTACACCTTC. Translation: CAWSLGQGELYGYTF.

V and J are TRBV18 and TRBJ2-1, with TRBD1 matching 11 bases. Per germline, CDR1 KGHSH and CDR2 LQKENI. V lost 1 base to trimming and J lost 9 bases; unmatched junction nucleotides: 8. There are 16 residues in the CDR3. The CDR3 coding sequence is TGTGCCAGCTCACCACAATTTGGGACAGGGGGAGGTGAGCAGTTCTTC. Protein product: CASSPQFGTGGGEQFF.

As DNA, the CDR3 is TGCGCCAGCAGCTTGTTTTTGACGAACACTGAAGCTTTCTTT. Encoded protein: CASSLFLTNTEAFF. The chain recombines TRBV5-1 with TRBJ1-1; D remains ambiguous. Germline lookup yields CDR1 SGHRS and CDR2 YFSETQ. The V end was cut by 1 base, the J end by 1 base, with 8 bases between. The CDR3 has 14 amino acids.

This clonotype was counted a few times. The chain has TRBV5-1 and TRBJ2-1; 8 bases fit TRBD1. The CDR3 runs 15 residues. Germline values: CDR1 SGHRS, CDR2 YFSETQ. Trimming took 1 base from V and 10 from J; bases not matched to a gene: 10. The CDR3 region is CASSLYTVGTGEQFF. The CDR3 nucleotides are TGCGCCAGCAGCTTGTATACCGTCGGGACAGGCGAGCAGTTCTTC. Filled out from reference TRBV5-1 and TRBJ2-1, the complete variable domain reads KAGVTQTPRYLIKTRGQQVTLSCSPISGHRSVSWYQQTPGQGLQFLFEYFSETQRNKGNFPGRFSGRQFSNSRSEMNVSTLELGDSALYLCASSLYTVGTGEQFFGPGTRLTVL.

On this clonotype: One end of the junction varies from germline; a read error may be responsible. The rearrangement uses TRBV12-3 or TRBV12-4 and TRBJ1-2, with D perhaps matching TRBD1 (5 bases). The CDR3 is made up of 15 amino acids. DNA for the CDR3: TGTGCCCGCAGAAACAAACGGACAAGACGCGGTGGCTACACCTTC. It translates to CARRNKRTRRGGYTF.

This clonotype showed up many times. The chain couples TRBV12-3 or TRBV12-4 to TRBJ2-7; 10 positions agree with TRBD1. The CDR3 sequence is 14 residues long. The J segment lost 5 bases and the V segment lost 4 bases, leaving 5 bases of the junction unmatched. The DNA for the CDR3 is TGTGCCAGCAGTTCGTGGGACAGGGGCCACGAGCAGTACTTC. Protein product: CASSSWDRGHEQYF.